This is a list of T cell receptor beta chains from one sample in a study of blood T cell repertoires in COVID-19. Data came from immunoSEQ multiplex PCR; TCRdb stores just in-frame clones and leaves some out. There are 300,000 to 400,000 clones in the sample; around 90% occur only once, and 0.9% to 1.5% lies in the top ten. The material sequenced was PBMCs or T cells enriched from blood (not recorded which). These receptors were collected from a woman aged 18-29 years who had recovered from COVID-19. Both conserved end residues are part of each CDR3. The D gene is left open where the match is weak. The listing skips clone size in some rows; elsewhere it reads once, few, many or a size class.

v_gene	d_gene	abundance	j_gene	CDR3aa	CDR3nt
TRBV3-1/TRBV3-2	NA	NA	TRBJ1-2	CASSPGQLPNYGYTF	TGTGCCAGCAGTCCAGGACAACTCCCGAACTATGGCTACACCTTC
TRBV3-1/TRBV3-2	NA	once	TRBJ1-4	CASSHPQGMEEKLFF	TGTGCCAGCAGCCATCCACAGGGAATGGAAGAAAAACTGTTTTTT
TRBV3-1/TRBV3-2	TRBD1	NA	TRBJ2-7	CASSLDRERQYF	TGTGCCAGCAGCCTCGACAGGGAGCGGCAGTACTTC
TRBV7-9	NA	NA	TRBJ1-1	CASSFSDTKAFF	TGTGCCAGCAGCTTTTCAGATACTAAAGCTTTCTTT
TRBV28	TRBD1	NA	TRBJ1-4	CASSSEQGGGEKLFF	TGTGCCAGCAGTTCCGAACAGGGGGGGGGAGAAAAACTGTTTTTT
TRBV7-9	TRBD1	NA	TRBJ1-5	CASSHARDSSNQPQHF	TGTGCCAGCAGTCATGCAAGGGACAGTAGTAATCAGCCCCAGCATTTT
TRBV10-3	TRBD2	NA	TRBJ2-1	CAISVGASGGVNEQFF	TGTGCCATCAGTGTTGGAGCTAGCGGGGGGGTAAATGAGCAGTTCTTC
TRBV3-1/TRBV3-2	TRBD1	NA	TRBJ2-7	CASSQAQGADEQYF	TGTGCCAGCAGCCAAGCACAGGGGGCCGACGAGCAGTACTTC
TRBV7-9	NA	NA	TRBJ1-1	CASSYGNTEAFF	TGTGCCAGCAGCTACGGTAACACTGAAGCTTTCTTT
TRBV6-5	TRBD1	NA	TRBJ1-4	CASSAMTGMIEKLFF	TGTGCCAGCAGCGCTATGACAGGGATGATTGAAAAACTGTTTTTT
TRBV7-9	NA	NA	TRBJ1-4	CASSPRTVVREKLFF	TGTGCCAGCAGCCCCCGAACAGTAGTACGTGAAAAACTGTTTTTT
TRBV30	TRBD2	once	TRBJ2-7	CAWREGLAGYYEQYF	TGTGCCTGGAGGGAAGGACTAGCGGGGTACTACGAGCAGTACTTC
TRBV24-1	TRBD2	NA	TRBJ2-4	CATSDSGLAGLAKNIQYF	TGTGCCACCAGTGATAGTGGACTAGCGGGGCTAGCCAAAAACATTCAGTACTTC
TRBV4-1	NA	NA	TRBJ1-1	CASSHSETGTLSREMNTEAFF	TGCGCCAGCAGCCATTCTGAAACCGGGACACTATCGCGCGAGATGAACACTGAAGCTTTCTTT
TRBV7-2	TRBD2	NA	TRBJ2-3	CASSLGLAGGSTDTQYF	TGTGCCAGCAGCTTAGGACTAGCGGGGGGCAGCACAGATACGCAGTATTTT
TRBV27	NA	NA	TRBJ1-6	CASSFQGRDNSPLHF	TGTGCCAGCAGTTTCCAGGGGAGGGACAATTCACCCCTCCACTTT
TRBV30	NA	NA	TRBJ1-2	CAWGAILGYTF	TGTGCCTGGGGGGCAATCTTAGGCTACACCTTC
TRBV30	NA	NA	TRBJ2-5	CAWRRGAQTQYF	TGTGCCTGGCGGCGCGGGGCACAGACCCAGTACTTC
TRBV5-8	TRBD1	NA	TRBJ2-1	CASSLTGTGRNEQFF	TGTGCCAGCAGCTTGACCGGGACAGGGCGCAATGAGCAGTTCTTC
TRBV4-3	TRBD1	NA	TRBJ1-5	CASSRYRGSNQPQHF	TGCGCCAGCAGCCGATACAGGGGTAGCAATCAGCCCCAGCATTTT
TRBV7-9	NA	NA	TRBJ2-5	CASLPVRANEQETQYF	TGTGCCAGCCTTCCAGTGAGGGCAAACGAACAAGAGACCCAGTACTTC
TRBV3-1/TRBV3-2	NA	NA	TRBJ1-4	CASSQAGRGEKLFF	TGTGCCAGCAGCCAAGCCGGTCGGGGTGAAAAACTGTTTTTT
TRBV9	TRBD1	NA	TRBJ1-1	CASSPGGGQNTEAFF	TGTGCCAGCAGCCCAGGGGGCGGTCAGAACACTGAAGCTTTCTTT
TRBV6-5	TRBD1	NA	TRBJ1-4	CASSLSRQGDEKLFF	TGTGCCAGCAGTCTCAGCCGACAGGGAGATGAAAAACTGTTTTTT
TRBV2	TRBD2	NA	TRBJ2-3	CASRARTSGTDTQYF	TGTGCCAGCAGGGCGAGGACTAGCGGCACAGATACGCAGTATTTT
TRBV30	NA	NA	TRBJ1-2	CAWSVGSGQGYGYTF	TGTGCCTGGAGTGTAGGCTCCGGTCAGGGGTATGGCTACACCTTC
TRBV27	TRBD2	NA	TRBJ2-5	CASRLAGIRETQYF	TGTGCCAGTCGCCTAGCGGGAATACGGGAGACCCAGTACTTC
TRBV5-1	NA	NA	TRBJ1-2	CARSPGGGLGYGYTF	TGCGCCCGCAGCCCGGGGGGGGGCTTGGGCTATGGCTACACCTTC
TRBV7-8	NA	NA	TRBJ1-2	CASSLVYRDPYGYTF	TGTGCCAGCAGCTTGGTTTACAGGGATCCCTATGGCTACACCTTC
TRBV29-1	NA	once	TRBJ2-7	CSVVAFTEQYF	TGCAGCGTGGTCGCGTTTACCGAGCAGTACTTC
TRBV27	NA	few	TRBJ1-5	CASSLGLNQPQHF	TGTGCCAGCAGTTTGGGGCTAAATCAGCCCCAGCATTTT
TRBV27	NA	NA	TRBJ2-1	CASSPDRQKALGSYNEQFF	TGTGCCAGCAGCCCAGACAGACAGAAAGCCTTGGGGTCCTACAATGAGCAGTTCTTC
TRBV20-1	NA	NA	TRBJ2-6	CSASGGPGANVLTF	TGCAGTGCTAGTGGGGGGCCTGGGGCCAACGTCCTGACTTTC
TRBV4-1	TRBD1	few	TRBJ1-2	CASSQEVWTGDGYTF	TGCGCCAGCAGCCAAGAGGTCTGGACAGGGGATGGCTACACCTTC
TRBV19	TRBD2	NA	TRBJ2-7	CATYEAAGGQYEQYF	TGTGCCACCTATGAAGCGGCGGGGGGCCAGTACGAGCAGTACTTC
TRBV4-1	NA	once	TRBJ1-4	CASSQARGALEKLFF	TGCGCCAGCAGCCAAGCTCGGGGGGCGCTTGAAAAACTGTTTTTT
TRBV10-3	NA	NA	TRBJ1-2	CATTAGVRGLGYTF	TGTGCCACCACAGCGGGGGTTAGGGGTTTAGGCTACACCTTC
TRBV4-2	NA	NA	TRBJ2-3	CASSPVGTGSDTQYF	TGTGCCAGCAGCCCAGTTGGTACAGGGTCAGATACGCAGTATTTT
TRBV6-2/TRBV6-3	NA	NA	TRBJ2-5	CASSYVGEETQYF	TGTGCCAGCAGTTACGTCGGAGAAGAGACCCAGTACTTC
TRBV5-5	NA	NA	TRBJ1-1	CASLGAATITEAFF	TGTGCCAGTTTAGGGGCAGCAACAATCACTGAAGCTTTCTTT
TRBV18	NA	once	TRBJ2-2	CASSPPGSGQGSGELFF	TGTGCCAGCTCACCACCCGGTTCCGGCCAGGGTAGCGGGGAGCTGTTTTTT
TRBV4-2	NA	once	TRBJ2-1	CASSQYSAVAENYNEQFF	TGTGCCAGCAGCCAGTATAGCGCCGTAGCGGAGAACTACAATGAGCAGTTCTTC
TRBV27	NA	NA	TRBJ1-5	CASSLSFNQPQHF	TGTGCCAGCAGTTTGTCTTTCAATCAGCCCCAGCATTTT
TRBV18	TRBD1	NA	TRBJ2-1	CASSTSRTGGRYEQFF	TGTGCCAGCTCAACGAGCCGGACAGGGGGCAGGTATGAGCAGTTCTTC
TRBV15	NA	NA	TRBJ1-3	CATSRERLPGNTIYF	TGTGCCACCAGCAGAGAGAGACTGCCCGGAAACACCATATATTTT
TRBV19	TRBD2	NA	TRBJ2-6	CASRSSGAISGANVLTF	TGTGCCAGTAGAAGTAGCGGGGCTATCTCTGGGGCCAACGTCCTGACTTTC
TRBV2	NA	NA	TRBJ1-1	CASSERRPNTEAFF	TGTGCCAGCAGTGAACGGCGGCCCAACACTGAAGCTTTCTTT
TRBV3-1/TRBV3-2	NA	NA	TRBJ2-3	CASSQGGTDTQYF	TGTGCCAGCAGCCAAGGAGGAACAGATACGCAGTATTTT
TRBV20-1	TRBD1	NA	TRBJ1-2	CSASPGQGYNYGYTF	TGCAGTGCTAGTCCCGGACAGGGGTACAACTATGGCTACACCTTC
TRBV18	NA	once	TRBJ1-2	CASSPRDTHYGYTF	TGTGCCAGCTCACCAAGAGACACGCACTATGGCTACACCTTC
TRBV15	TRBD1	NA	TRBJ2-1	CATSIDRARGNEQFF	TGTGCCACCAGCATCGACAGGGCCCGGGGCAATGAGCAGTTCTTC
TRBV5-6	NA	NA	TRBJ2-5	CASSPVGGYQETQYF	TGTGCCAGCAGCCCCGTGGGGGGTTACCAAGAGACCCAGTACTTC
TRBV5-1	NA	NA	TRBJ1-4	CAPLTEGEKLFF	TGCGCCCCACTAACTGAGGGCGAAAAACTGTTTTTT
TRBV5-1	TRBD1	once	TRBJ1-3	CATHAKPGQIKVGNTIYF	TGCGCCACGCACGCCAAGCCGGGACAGATAAAGGTTGGAAACACCATATATTTT
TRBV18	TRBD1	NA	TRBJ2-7	CASSYPGQGSYEQYF	TGTGCCAGCTCGTATCCGGGACAGGGGTCCTACGAGCAGTACTTC
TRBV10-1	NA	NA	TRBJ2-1	CANIRALRSYNEQFF	TGCGCCAACATCAGGGCCCTAAGATCCTACAATGAGCAGTTCTTC
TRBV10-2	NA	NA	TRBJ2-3	CASSAPDSLNTDTQYF	TGCGCCAGCAGTGCGCCGGACAGCCTCAACACAGATACGCAGTATTTT
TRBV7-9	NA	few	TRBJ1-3	CASSLLGGQLSGNTIYF	TGTGCCAGCAGCTTATTGGGGGGGCAGCTCTCTGGAAACACCATATATTTT
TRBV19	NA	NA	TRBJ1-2	CASSTRTKTNYGYTF	TGTGCCAGTAGTACTCGGACAAAGACTAACTATGGCTACACCTTC
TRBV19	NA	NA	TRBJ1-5	CASSNQGGAGGNQPQHF	TGTGCCAGTAGTAACCAAGGGGGGGCTGGTGGCAATCAGCCCCAGCATTTT